The 27 T cell receptor beta chains below all came from one sample that was sequenced in a study of T-cell reconstitution after alpha-beta-depleted transplantation in children. Unique molecular identifiers tagged the TCRbeta library. MiXCR, run by TCRdb on the PCR reads, gives a single entry per CDR3 protein. The sample consists of fewer than 750,000 distinct CDR3 sequences, approximately 30% of them appearing once. The sample was PBMCs, taken before TCRalphabeta/CD19-depleted stem cell transplant. These receptors came from a boy under three years old with Wiskott-Aldrich syndrome, due to receive a stem cell transplant.

The chain recombines TRBV5-1 with TRBJ2-1; D gene ambiguous. Germline V gives CDR1 SGHRS, CDR2 YFSETQ. There are 16 residues in the CDR3. Trimming shortened V by 0 bases and J by 8 bases, and 18 bases separated the two germline ends. The CDR3 reads CASSLEGASVVDEQFF. The CDR3 DNA sequence: TGCGCCAGCAGCTTGGAGGGCGCCTCGGTAGTTGATGAGCAGTTCTTC.

The table lists this clonotype with a few counts. The chain joins TRBV5-5 to TRBJ2-5; D gene unclear. V dropped 0 bases and J dropped 7 bases, with 10 bases sitting between them. The CDR3 extends over 13 amino acids. Germline CDR1 reads SGHKS; CDR2 reads YYEKEE (reference sequence). The CDR3 nucleotides read TGTGCCAGCAGCTTGGGGGCAATTGGGACCCAGTACTTC. Translated, it gives CASSLGAIGTQYF.

This chain connects TRBV4-2 to TRBJ2-1; 11 nucleotides agree with TRBD2. This CDR3 is 17 amino acids long. CDR1 LGHNA and CDR2 YNFKEQ come from the germline V gene. The trim removed 0 bases at V and 7 bases at J, leaving 8 bases unmatched. The CDR3 DNA follows: TGTGCCAGCAGCCAAGACTCGAATAGCGGGAGGGGTAATGAGCAGTTCTTC. Protein product: CASSQDSNSGRGNEQFF.

This clonotype was picked up a small number of times. The chain has TRBV20-1 and TRBJ2-5; 7 bases agree with TRBD2. After removal of 5 bases from V and 5 bases from J, the junction contained 8 bases not matched to a gene. This CDR3 has 13 amino acids. Germline V gene data show CDR1 as DFQATT and CDR2 as SNEGSKA (reference sequence). The CDR3, as DNA: TGCAGTGCTCAAAAGGGGAGGGCCGAGACCCAGTACTTC. Residues: CSAQKGRAETQYF.

This sequence joins TRBV5-1 and TRBJ2-5; no reliable D call. Germline V gene data show CDR1 as SGHRS and CDR2 as YFSETQ. The CDR3 runs to 16 residues. V lost 3 bases, J lost 5 bases, and 20 bases lay in between. CDR3 protein: CASSYRLRTPLETQYF. The CDR3 DNA is TGCGCCAGCAGCTACCGGCTAAGGACCCCCCTGGAGACCCAGTACTTC.

In nucleotides, the CDR3 is TGTGCCAGCAGGACTGATAGCGGGAGGGCCCGGGTCGGGGAGCTGTTTTTT. Amino acid sequence: CASRTDSGRARVGELFF. The V call is TRBV7-2, the J call TRBJ2-2, with 11 bases lining up with TRBD2. Germline assignment: CDR1 SGHTA and CDR2 FQGNSA. V lost 6 bases to trimming and J lost 7 bases; unmatched junction nucleotides: 13. This CDR3 is built from 17 residues.

This clonotype showed up just a few times. The genes are TRBV7-9 and TRBJ2-2, with a possible D match to TRBD1 (5 bases). The V gene's germline CDR1 is SEHNR and CDR2 FQNEAQ (reference sequence). The CDR3 contains 16 residues. V gave up 5 bases and J gave up 4 bases, with 17 bases separating them. This chain's CDR3 is CASSPQGATSTGELFF. CDR3 coding DNA: TGTGCCAGCAGCCCTCAGGGTGCGACGAGCACCGGGGAGCTGTTTTTT. Complete variable domain (other parts from reference TRBV7-9 and TRBJ2-2): DTGVSQNPRHKITKRGQNVTFRCDPISEHNRLYWYRQTLGQGPEFLTYFQNEAQLEKSRLLSDRFSAERPKGSFSTLEIQRTEQGDSAMYLCASSPQGATSTGELFFGEGSRLTVL.

This clonotype turned up a few times. The chain carries TRBV20-1 and TRBJ2-2, with 14 bases that match TRBD2. There are 16 residues in the CDR3. Germline values: CDR1 DFQATT, CDR2 SNEGSKA (reference sequence). Trimming removed 6 bases from V and 8 bases from J; junction bases left unmatched: 11. As DNA, the CDR3 is TGCAGTGCCCAACAGCGACTAGCGGGAGGGCTGGGGGAGCTGTTTTTT. Protein sequence: CSAQQRLAGGLGELFF.

The chain joins TRBV11-2 to TRBJ2-3; TRBD2 matches at 8 bases. This CDR3 comprises 17 residues. V was pared by 0 bases and J by 2 bases, with 7 bases of the junction left unmatched. From germline, CDR1 is SGHAT and CDR2 FQNNGV. The CDR3 sequence is CASSLEGGSGATDTQYF. For the CDR3, the DNA is TGTGCCAGCAGCTTAGAGGGGGGTAGCGGGGCCACAGATACGCAGTATTTT. The whole variable domain, filled in from reference TRBV11-2 and TRBJ2-3, reads EAGVAQSPRYKIIEKRQSVAFWCNPISGHATLYWYQQILGQGPKLLIQFQNNGVVDDSQLPKDRFSAERLKGVDSTLKIQPAKLEDSAVYLCASSLEGGSGATDTQYFGPGTRLTVL.

The chain carries TRBV27 and TRBJ2-3; 9 bases align to TRBD2. The V segment lost 1 base and the J segment 5 bases; nucleotides outside the gene matches: 7. The germline V gene encodes CDR1 MNHEY and CDR2 SMNVEV (reference sequence). The CDR3 is made up of 16 amino acids. Here the CDR3 reads CASSLWREGLRDTQYF. The CDR3 nucleotides are TGTGCCAGCAGTTTATGGCGGGAGGGCCTGAGAGATACGCAGTATTTT.

A few counts support this clonotype. This sequence joins TRBV6-1 and TRBJ2-2; 8 bases agree with TRBD2. V shed 6 bases, J shed 8 bases, and the junction held 11 bases outside the gene matches. In germline, CDR1 is MNHNS, CDR2 SASEGT. The CDR3 totals 15 residues. This chain's CDR3 is CASSRAGGGAGELFF. CDR3 DNA sequence: TGTGCCAGCAGCCGCGCGGGAGGAGGAGCGGGGGAGCTGTTTTTT.

This clonotype showed up just once. The chain recombines TRBV5-1 with TRBJ2-7; 7 nucleotides agree with TRBD2. The CDR3 consists of 15 residues. Germline CDR1 SGHRS, CDR2 YFSETQ. V lost 0 bases to trimming and J lost 6 bases; unmatched junction nucleotides: 9. The CDR3: CASSLGTVGGGEQYF. Here the CDR3 DNA reads TGCGCCAGCAGCTTGGGAACAGTCGGCGGGGGCGAGCAGTACTTC. The complete variable domain, with remaining parts taken from reference TRBV5-1 and TRBJ2-7, reads KAGVTQTPRYLIKTRGQQVTLSCSPISGHRSVSWYQQTPGQGLQFLFEYFSETQRNKGNFPGRFSGRQFSNSRSEMNVSTLELGDSALYLCASSLGTVGGGEQYFGPGTRLTVT.

V is TRBV29-1 and J is TRBJ2-5; D is unclear. The CDR3 extends over 12 amino acids. The germline V gene has CDR1 SQVTM and CDR2 ANQGSEA. The V and J ends lost 3 bases and 4 bases respectively, with 9 bases between them. The CDR3 sequence is CSVEGVGETQYF. The CDR3 DNA is TGCAGCGTTGAGGGTGTAGGAGAGACCCAGTACTTC. Full variable domain (missing parts from reference TRBV29-1 and TRBJ2-5): SAVISQKPSRDICQRGTSLTIQCQVDSQVTMMFWYRQQPGQSLTLIATANQGSEATYESGFVIDKFPISRPNLTFSTLTVSNMSPEDSSIYLCSVEGVGETQYFGPGTRLLVL.

V is TRBV2 and J is TRBJ2-2, with 9 bases matching TRBD1. With 4 bases clipped from V and 7 bases from J, the junction kept 7 bases outside the gene matches. This CDR3 has 15 amino acids. Per germline, CDR1 SNHLY and CDR2 FYNNEI. In nucleotides, the CDR3 is TGTGCCAGCAGTGTCACAGGGGGCGCGGGCGGGGAGCTGTTTTTT. Translating gives CASSVTGGAGGELFF.

There are a few counts of this clonotype. This sequence joins TRBV7-2 and TRBJ2-5; D unclear. The CDR3 has 14 amino acids. Germline V gives CDR1 SGHTA, CDR2 FQGNSA. The ends were cut back, 5 bases at V and 2 bases at J, with 12 bases in the middle. In DNA form, the CDR3 reads TGTGCCAGCAGCGCCACAGCAGCTCAAGAGACCCAGTACTTC. Translation: CASSATAAQETQYF.

This chain joins TRBV19 and TRBJ1-2; no clear D. The germline V gene has CDR1 LNHDA and CDR2 SQIVND (reference sequence). The CDR3 has 15 amino acids. V dropped 2 bases and J dropped 1 base, with 11 bases sitting between them. CDR3: CASSILRRSNYGYTF. For the CDR3, the DNA is TGTGCCAGTAGTATACTGAGGAGGAGTAACTATGGCTACACCTTC. The full variable domain, with the rest looked up from reference TRBV19 and TRBJ1-2, is DGGITQSPKYLFRKEGQNVTLSCEQNLNHDAMYWYRQDPGQGLRLIYYSQIVNDFQKGDIAEGYSVSREKKESFPLTVTSAQKNPTAFYLCASSILRRSNYGYTFGSGTRLTVV.

In this sample, this clonotype turned up a few times. The chain employs TRBV18 and TRBJ2-7; TRBD2 aligns across 14 bases. Germline V gene sequence: CDR1 KGHSH, CDR2 LQKENI. This CDR3 has 15 amino acids. V dropped 3 bases and J dropped 7; count of bases not matched to a gene: 5. This chain's CDR3 is CASSPGLAGEVEQYF. For the CDR3, the DNA is TGTGCCAGCTCACCGGGACTAGCGGGAGAGGTGGAGCAGTACTTC.

The chain couples TRBV12-3 or TRBV12-4 to TRBJ1-2; the D is unclear. This CDR3 is built from 13 residues. Trimming removed 6 bases from V and 4 bases from J, with 12 bases in between. CDR3 region: CASRGGPSYGYTF. CDR3 nucleotide sequence: TGTGCCAGCAGGGGAGGTCCTAGCTATGGCTACACCTTC.

This chain joins TRBV24-1 and TRBJ2-2, with D possibly being TRBD1 (6 bases). Germline CDR1 and CDR2: KGHDR and SFDVKD. This CDR3 has 15 residues. V was clipped by 0 bases and J by 7 bases, with 11 bases between them. The CDR3 region has the DNA TGTGCCACCAGTGATTTGCGAGGGGGTATCGGGGAGCTGTTTTTT. As protein: CATSDLRGGIGELFF.

V gene TRBV12-3 or TRBV12-4 combines with J gene TRBJ2-3, with 7 bases aligning to TRBD1. The trim removed 10 bases at V and 4 bases at J, leaving 2 bases unmatched. CDR3 size: 11 residues. CDR3 bases: TGTGCCATCGACAGGGCAGATACGCAGTATTTT. This translates into CAIDRADTQYF.

This clonotype occurred a few times. The chain uses TRBV20-1 and TRBJ2-3, with D possibly being TRBD2 (7 bases). Trimming stripped 3 bases from V and 2 bases from J, with 21 bases between. Per the germline V gene, CDR1 is DFQATT and CDR2 is SNEGSKA (reference sequence). This CDR3 is built from 17 residues. The CDR3 DNA reads as TGCAGTGCTAGTTTTTCGGGGAGGGGGGGACCCACAGATACGCAGTATTTT. This sequence encodes CSASFSGRGGPTDTQYF.

This clonotype showed up just once. The J gene is TRBJ2-7, the V gene TRBV20-1; possibly TRBD2 for D (5 bases). The CDR3 totals 14 residues. Trimming took off 6 bases at V and 1 base at J, with 16 bases between the two ends. Germline V lookup: CDR1 DFQATT, CDR2 SNEGSKA (reference sequence). The CDR3, as DNA: TGCAGTGCCCTCCGGGTCCTAGCATCCTACGAGCAGTACTTC. It is translated as CSALRVLASYEQYF.

This clonotype has a handful of counts. The chain carries TRBV20-1 and TRBJ2-7; D might be TRBD2 (6 bases). V was clipped by 7 bases and J by 3 bases, with 16 bases between them. There are 13 residues in the CDR3. Germline-derived CDR1 and CDR2 are DFQATT and SNEGSKA (reference sequence). Here the CDR3 reads CSGKTGLSYEQYF. In DNA, the CDR3 is TGCAGTGGGAAAACGGGACTGAGCTACGAGCAGTACTTC.

The V call is TRBV20-1, the J call TRBJ1-2; D possibly corresponds to TRBD1 (6 bases). Germline V gene data show CDR1 as DFQATT and CDR2 as SNEGSKA (reference sequence). This CDR3 has 12 amino acids. V shed 6 bases and J shed 4 bases, with 12 bases lying between them. CDR3 loop: CSAAGHLYGYTF. CDR3 nucleotides: TGCAGTGCCGCGGGACATCTCTATGGCTACACCTTC.

This clonotype has just one count. This chain connects TRBV20-1 to TRBJ1-1; no firm D call. Germline V gene lookup returns CDR1 DFQATT and CDR2 SNEGSKA (reference sequence). The V gene lost 1 base and the J gene lost 9 bases, with 18 bases spanning the gap. This CDR3 region has 14 residues. The CDR3 DNA sequence: TGCAGTGCTAGAGTAGTTGGAACAGACCAGAAAGCTTTCTTT. The encoded protein is CSARVVGTDQKAFF.

The chain is built from TRBV5-1 and TRBJ2-2, with D hard to call. CDR1 is SGHRS, CDR2 YFSETQ, per germline. Trimming took off 1 base at V and 6 bases at J, with 7 bases between the two ends. CDR3 length: 13 residues. CDR3 amino acids: CASSLSQPGELFF. CDR3 sequence (DNA): TGCGCCAGCAGCTTGAGCCAACCCGGGGAGCTGTTTTTT.

The genes are TRBV4-1 and TRBJ2-7; 7 bases agree with TRBD2. The CDR3 sequence is 14 residues long. Germline V lookup: CDR1 MGHRA, CDR2 YSYEKL. Trimming cost V 1 base and J 5 bases; bases outside gene matches: 5. The CDR3 loop is CASSQGFAGDEQYF. CDR3 sequence (DNA): TGCGCCAGCAGCCAAGGTTTTGCGGGAGACGAGCAGTACTTC.